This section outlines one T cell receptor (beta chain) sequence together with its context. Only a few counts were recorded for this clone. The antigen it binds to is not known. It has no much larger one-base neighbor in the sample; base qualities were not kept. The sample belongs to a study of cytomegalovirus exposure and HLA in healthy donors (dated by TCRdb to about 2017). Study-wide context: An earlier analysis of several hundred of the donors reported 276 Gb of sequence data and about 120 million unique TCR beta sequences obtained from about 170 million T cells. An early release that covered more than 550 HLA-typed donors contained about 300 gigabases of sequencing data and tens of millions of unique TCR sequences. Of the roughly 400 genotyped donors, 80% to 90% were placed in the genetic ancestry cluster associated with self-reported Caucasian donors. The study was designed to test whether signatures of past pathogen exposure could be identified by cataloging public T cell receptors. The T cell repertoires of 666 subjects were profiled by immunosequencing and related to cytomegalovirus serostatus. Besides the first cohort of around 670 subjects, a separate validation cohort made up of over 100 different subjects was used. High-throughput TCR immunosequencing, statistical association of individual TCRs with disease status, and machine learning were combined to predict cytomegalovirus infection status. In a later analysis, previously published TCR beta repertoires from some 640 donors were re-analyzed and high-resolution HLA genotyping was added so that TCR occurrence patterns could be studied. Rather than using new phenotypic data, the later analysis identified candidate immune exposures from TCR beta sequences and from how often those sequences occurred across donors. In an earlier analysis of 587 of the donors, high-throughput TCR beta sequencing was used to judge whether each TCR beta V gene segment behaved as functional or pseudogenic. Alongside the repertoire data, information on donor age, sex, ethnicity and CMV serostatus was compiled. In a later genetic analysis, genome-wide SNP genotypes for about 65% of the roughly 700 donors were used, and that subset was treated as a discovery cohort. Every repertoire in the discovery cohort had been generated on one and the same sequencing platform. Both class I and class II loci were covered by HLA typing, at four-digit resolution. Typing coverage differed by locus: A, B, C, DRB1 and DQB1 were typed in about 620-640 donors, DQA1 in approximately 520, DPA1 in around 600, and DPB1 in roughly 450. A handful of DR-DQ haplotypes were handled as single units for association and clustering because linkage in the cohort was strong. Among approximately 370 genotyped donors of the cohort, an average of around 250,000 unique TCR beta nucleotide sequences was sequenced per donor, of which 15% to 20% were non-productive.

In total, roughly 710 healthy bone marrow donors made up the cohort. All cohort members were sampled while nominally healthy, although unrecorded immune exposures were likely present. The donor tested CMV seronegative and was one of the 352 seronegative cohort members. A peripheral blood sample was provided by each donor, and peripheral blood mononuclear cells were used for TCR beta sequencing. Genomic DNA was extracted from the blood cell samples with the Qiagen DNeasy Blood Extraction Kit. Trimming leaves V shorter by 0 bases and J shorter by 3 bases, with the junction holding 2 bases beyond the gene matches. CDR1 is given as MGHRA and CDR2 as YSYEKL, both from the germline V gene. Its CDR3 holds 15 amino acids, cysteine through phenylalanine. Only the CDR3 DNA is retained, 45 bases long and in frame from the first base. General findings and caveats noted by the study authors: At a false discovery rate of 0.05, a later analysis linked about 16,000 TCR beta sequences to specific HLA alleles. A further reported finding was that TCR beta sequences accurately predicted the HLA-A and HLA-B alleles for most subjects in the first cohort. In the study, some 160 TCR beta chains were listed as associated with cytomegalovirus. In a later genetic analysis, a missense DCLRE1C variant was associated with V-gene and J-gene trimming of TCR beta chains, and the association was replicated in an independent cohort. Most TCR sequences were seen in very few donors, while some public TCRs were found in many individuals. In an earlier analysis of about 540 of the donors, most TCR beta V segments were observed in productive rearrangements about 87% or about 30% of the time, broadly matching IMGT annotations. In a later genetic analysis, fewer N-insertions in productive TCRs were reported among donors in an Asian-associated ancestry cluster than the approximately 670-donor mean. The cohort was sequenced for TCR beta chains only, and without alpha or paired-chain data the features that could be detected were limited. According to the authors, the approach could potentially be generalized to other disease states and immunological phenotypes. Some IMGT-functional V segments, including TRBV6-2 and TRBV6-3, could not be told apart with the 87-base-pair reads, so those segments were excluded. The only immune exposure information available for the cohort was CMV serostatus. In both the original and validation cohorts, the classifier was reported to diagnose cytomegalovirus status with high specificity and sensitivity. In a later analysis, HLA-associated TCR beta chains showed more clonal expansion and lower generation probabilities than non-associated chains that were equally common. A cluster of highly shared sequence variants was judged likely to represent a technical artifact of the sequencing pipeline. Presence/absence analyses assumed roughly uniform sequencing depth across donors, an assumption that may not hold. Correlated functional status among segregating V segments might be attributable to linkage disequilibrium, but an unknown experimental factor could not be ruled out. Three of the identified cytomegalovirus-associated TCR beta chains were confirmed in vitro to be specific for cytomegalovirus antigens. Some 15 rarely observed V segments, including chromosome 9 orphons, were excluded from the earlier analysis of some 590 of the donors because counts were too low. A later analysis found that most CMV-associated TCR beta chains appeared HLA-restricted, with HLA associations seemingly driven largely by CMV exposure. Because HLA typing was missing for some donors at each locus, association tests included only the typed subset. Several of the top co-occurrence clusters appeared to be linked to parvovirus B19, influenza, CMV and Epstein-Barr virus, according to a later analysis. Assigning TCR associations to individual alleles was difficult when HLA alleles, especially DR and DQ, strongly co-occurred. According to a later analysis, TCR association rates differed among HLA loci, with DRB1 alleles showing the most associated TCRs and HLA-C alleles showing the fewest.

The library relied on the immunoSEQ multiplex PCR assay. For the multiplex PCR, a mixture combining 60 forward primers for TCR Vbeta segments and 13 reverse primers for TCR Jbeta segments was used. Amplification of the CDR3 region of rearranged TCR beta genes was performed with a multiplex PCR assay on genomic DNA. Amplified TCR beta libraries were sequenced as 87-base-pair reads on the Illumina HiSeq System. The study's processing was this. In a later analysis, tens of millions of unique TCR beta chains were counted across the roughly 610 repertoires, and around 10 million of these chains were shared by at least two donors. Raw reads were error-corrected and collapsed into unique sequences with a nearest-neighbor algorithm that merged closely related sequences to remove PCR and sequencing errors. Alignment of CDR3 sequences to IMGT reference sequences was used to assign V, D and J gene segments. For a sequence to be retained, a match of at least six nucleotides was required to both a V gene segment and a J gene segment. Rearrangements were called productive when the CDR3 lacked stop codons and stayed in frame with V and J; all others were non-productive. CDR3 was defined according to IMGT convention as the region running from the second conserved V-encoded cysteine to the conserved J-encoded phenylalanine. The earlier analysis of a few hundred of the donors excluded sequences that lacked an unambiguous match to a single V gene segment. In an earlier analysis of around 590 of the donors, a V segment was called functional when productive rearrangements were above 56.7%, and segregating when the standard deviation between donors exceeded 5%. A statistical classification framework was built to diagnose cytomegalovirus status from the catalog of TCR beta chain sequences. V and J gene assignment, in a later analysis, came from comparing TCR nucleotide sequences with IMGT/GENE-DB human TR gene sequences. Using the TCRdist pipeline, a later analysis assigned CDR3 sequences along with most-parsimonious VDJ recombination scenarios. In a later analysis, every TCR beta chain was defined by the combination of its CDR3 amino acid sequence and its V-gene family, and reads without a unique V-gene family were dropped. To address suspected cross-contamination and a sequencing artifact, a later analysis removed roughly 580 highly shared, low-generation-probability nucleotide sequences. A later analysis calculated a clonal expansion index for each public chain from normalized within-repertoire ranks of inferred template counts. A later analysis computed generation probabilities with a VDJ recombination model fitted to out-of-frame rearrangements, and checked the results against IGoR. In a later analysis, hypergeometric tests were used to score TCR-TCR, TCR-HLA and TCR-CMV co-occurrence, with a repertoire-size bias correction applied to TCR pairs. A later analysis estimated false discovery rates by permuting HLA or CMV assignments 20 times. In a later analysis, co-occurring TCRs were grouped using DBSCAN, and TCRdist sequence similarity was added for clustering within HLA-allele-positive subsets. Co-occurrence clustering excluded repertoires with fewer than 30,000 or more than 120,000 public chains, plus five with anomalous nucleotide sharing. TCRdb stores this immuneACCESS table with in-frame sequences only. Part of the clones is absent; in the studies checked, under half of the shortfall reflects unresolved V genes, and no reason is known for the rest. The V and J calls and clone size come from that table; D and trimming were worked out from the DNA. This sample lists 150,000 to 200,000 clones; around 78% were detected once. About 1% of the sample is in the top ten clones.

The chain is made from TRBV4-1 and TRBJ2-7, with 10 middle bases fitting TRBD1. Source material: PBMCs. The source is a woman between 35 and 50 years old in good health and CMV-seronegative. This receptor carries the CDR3 CASSQERTGGYEQYF. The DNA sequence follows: TGCGCCAGCAGCCAAGAAAGGACAGGGGGCTACGAGCAGTACTTC.